Listed below are T cell receptor beta chains from one sample, sequenced in a study of T cell responses to AZD1222 COVID-19 vaccine. The repertoire was sequenced with immunoSEQ multiplex PCR; TCRdb's copy has only in-frame clones and lacks some. Here the sample spans 130,000 or so clones, 92% being singletons. The input for sequencing was peripheral blood, taken on day 0 of AZD1222 vaccination. The receptors stem from an adult in good health. Both conserved end residues are part of each CDR3. D genes are given only for firm matches. A clone size is listed for some rows: how often the clone was seen (once, few, many), or a class if it is expanded.

. | . | 17 | TRBJ2-7 | TRBV28 | CASSLLRGGGVNYEQYF | TGTGCCAGCAGTTTATTACGGGGTGGCGGGGTGAACTACGAGCAGTACTTC
. | . | 13 | TRBJ1-1 | TRBV5-1 | CASSLNLNTEAFF | TGCGCCAGCAGCTTGAATTTGAACACTGAAGCTTTCTTT
TRBD1 | . | 16 | TRBJ2-2 | TRBV5-4 | CASSYPSTGGPGELFF | TGTGCCAGCAGCTACCCCTCGACAGGGGGTCCCGGGGAGCTGTTTTTT
. | once | 16 | TRBJ1-3 | TRBV5-4 | CASSLDLGGSGNTIYF | TGTGCCAGCAGCTTGGATCTTGGGGGCTCGGGAAACACCATATATTTT
. | . | 12 | TRBJ2-7 | TRBV18 | CASSLGPNEQYF | TGTGCCAGCTCCTTAGGACCGAACGAGCAGTACTTC
. | . | 15 | TRBJ2-5 | TRBV27 | CASNTLQGYQETQYF | TGTGCCAGCAATACCTTGCAGGGATACCAAGAGACCCAGTACTTC
. | . | 15 | TRBJ1-2 | TRBV5-1 | CASSLAGETFYGYTF | TGCGCCAGCAGCTTGGCCGGGGAGACGTTCTATGGCTACACCTTC
TRBD2 | . | 15 | TRBJ2-5 | TRBV9 | CASSVGAGGPETQYF | TGTGCCAGCAGCGTAGGAGCGGGGGGGCCTGAGACCCAGTACTTC
. | . | 13 | TRBJ1-1 | TRBV6-5 | CATSRKERAEAFF | TGTGCCACCTCTCGGAAGGAGCGCGCTGAAGCTTTCTTT
. | . | 12 | TRBJ1-1 | TRBV13 | CASSLWEHEAFF | TGTGCCAGCAGCTTATGGGAGCACGAAGCTTTCTTT
TRBD2 | . | 14 | TRBJ2-7 | TRBV10-3 | CAISLAGEPQGQYF | TGTGCCATCAGCCTAGCGGGGGAGCCTCAAGGGCAGTACTTC
TRBD1 | . | 15 | TRBJ2-3 | TRBV6-4 | CASSDGGTGGDTQYF | TGTGCCAGCAGTGATGGGGGGACAGGGGGAGATACGCAGTATTTT
. | . | 15 | TRBJ2-5 | TRBV4-1 | CASSHPGTLQETQYF | TGCGCCAGCAGCCATCCCGGGACACTCCAAGAGACCCAGTACTTC
TRBD1 | . | 16 | TRBJ2-5 | TRBV27 | CASSPSLGDSQETQYF | TGTGCCAGCAGCCCCTCCTTGGGGGACAGCCAAGAGACCCAGTACTTC
. | . | 17 | TRBJ2-3 | TRBV7-2 | CASSPDTNLRGTDTQYF | TGTGCCAGCAGCCCTGACACTAACCTTCGGGGCACAGATACGCAGTATTTT
TRBD1 | once | 12 | TRBJ1-4 | TRBV29-1 | CSVDRGDEKLFF | TGCAGCGTGGACAGGGGTGATGAAAAACTGTTTTTT
TRBD1 | . | 14 | TRBJ1-1 | TRBV18 | CASSRDRGGTEAFF | TGTGCCAGCTCCCGCGACAGGGGAGGCACTGAAGCTTTCTTT
. | . | 12 | TRBJ2-1 | TRBV12-3/TRBV12-4 | CASRLGAWEQFF | TGTGCCAGCAGACTAGGGGCTTGGGAGCAGTTCTTC
TRBD1 | . | 15 | TRBJ2-7 | TRBV7-2 | CASSLRGQGTYEQYF | TGTGCCAGCAGCTTACGAGGACAGGGGACCTACGAGCAGTACTTC
. | . | 15 | TRBJ2-7 | TRBV5-6 | CASSEGGLGPYEQYF | TGTGCCAGCAGCGAGGGGGGATTGGGACCCTACGAGCAGTACTTC
TRBD2 | . | 19 | TRBJ2-3 | TRBV6-2/TRBV6-3 | CASSYNPLTSTDLTDTQYF | TGTGCCAGCAGTTACAACCCCCTGACTAGCACAGACCTCACAGATACGCAGTATTTT
. | . | 12 | TRBJ2-1 | TRBV24-1 | CATSDRVRGQFF | TGTGCCACCAGTGATAGGGTAAGGGGGCAGTTCTTC
. | few | 13 | TRBJ1-1 | TRBV20-1 | CSASSPVDAEAFF | TGCAGTGCTAGTTCCCCGGTAGATGCTGAAGCTTTCTTT
TRBD2 | . | 16 | TRBJ2-2 | TRBV4-2 | CASSHATSVNTGELFF | TGTGCCAGCAGCCACGCCACTAGCGTGAACACCGGGGAGCTGTTTTTT
TRBD1 | once | 15 | TRBJ1-1 | TRBV18 | CASSPGTGRDTEAFF | TGTGCCAGCTCACCAGGGACAGGGAGGGACACTGAAGCTTTCTTT
. | . | 11 | TRBJ1-2 | TRBV20-1 | CSARSVYGYTF | TGCAGTGCTAGATCCGTCTATGGCTACACCTTC
TRBD1 | . | 14 | TRBJ2-7 | TRBV2 | CASSVTGTGYEQYF | TGTGCCAGCAGTGTAACCGGGACAGGTTACGAGCAGTACTTC
. | . | 15 | TRBJ1-1 | TRBV12-5 | CASGLGQNRDTEAFF | TGTGCTAGTGGGCTCGGACAGAACCGGGACACTGAAGCTTTCTTT
. | few | 15 | TRBJ1-1 | TRBV4-3 | CASSQDYEDGTEAFF | TGCGCCAGCAGCCAAGATTACGAGGATGGCACTGAAGCTTTCTTT
. | . | 13 | TRBJ2-3 | TRBV10-3 | CAISDLLADTQYF | TGTGCCATCAGTGACTTGCTGGCAGATACGCAGTATTTT
. | . | 13 | TRBJ2-1 | TRBV29-1 | CSVGRGASNEQFF | TGCAGCGTTGGTCGCGGGGCGTCTAATGAGCAGTTCTTC
. | . | 13 | TRBJ2-7 | TRBV2 | CASTFGRAYEQYF | TGTGCCAGCACCTTCGGAAGAGCCTACGAGCAGTACTTC
TRBD1 | . | 16 | TRBJ1-2 | TRBV11-2 | CASSLPGQGAWYGYTF | TGTGCCAGCTCGCTCCCGGGGCAGGGGGCTTGGTATGGCTACACCTTC
. | . | 16 | TRBJ1-4 | TRBV4-3 | CASSQDLFTTNEKLFF | TGCGCCAGCAGCCAAGATCTCTTTACAACTAATGAAAAACTGTTTTTT
. | . | 12 | TRBJ2-7 | TRBV2 | CASSEGEWGQYF | TGTGCCAGCAGTGAGGGCGAGTGGGGGCAGTACTTC
. | . | 12 | TRBJ2-7 | TRBV6-6 | CASSGAGYEQYF | TGTGCCAGCAGTGGCGCGGGGTACGAGCAGTACTTC
TRBD1 | . | 17 | TRBJ2-2 | TRBV6-2/TRBV6-3 | CASSYAPGTGDTGELFF | TGTGCCAGCAGTTACGCTCCCGGGACAGGGGACACCGGGGAGCTGTTTTTT
TRBD1 | . | 15 | TRBJ1-2 | TRBV30 | CAWSMGTGVMGGYTF | TGTGCCTGGAGCATGGGGACAGGAGTAATGGGAGGCTACACCTTC
. | . | 15 | TRBJ1-5 | TRBV18 | CASSPQSGRDQPQHF | TGTGCCAGCTCACCACAGTCAGGGCGAGATCAGCCCCAGCATTTT
TRBD1 | . | 17 | TRBJ2-3 | TRBV6-1 | CASSEYRDRSSTDTQYF | TGTGCCAGCAGTGAATACCGGGACAGATCTAGCACAGATACGCAGTATTTT
TRBD1 | . | 15 | TRBJ2-3 | TRBV7-9 | CASSLGQGYTDTQYF | TGTGCCAGCAGCTTAGGACAGGGGTACACAGATACGCAGTATTTT
. | few | 13 | TRBJ1-2 | TRBV19 | CASRLIPGYGYTF | TGTGCCAGTAGGCTCATACCCGGCTATGGCTACACCTTC
. | once | 15 | TRBJ2-3 | TRBV28 | CASSLFRAGTDTQYF | TGTGCCAGCAGTTTATTCCGGGCTGGCACAGATACGCAGTATTTT
TRBD2 | . | 18 | TRBJ2-4 | TRBV3-1/TRBV3-2 | CASSQDLQRGGSKNIQYF | TGTGCCAGCAGCCAAGATCTCCAGCGGGGGGGCTCCAAAAACATTCAGTACTTC
. | few | 16 | TRBJ2-7 | TRBV4-1 | CASSPPAGWSRGEQYF | TGCGCCAGCAGCCCCCCAGCGGGGTGGAGCAGGGGCGAGCAGTACTTC
. | once | 13 | TRBJ1-5 | TRBV19 | CASSPLPGQPQHF | TGTGCCAGTAGTCCTCTACCAGGTCAGCCCCAGCATTTT
TRBD1 | once | 14 | TRBJ2-7 | TRBV5-8 | CASSLNRGQYEQYF | TGTGCCAGCAGCTTGAACAGGGGGCAATACGAGCAGTACTTC
. | . | 15 | TRBJ2-5 | TRBV7-8 | CASSLEVGVWETQYF | TGTGCCAGCAGCTTAGAAGTGGGGGTGTGGGAGACCCAGTACTTC
. | . | 15 | TRBJ2-7 | TRBV7-9 | CASSPGGGLSAEQYF | TGTGCCAGCAGCCCAGGGGGAGGGCTCTCCGCCGAGCAGTACTTC
. | . | 14 | TRBJ2-7 | TRBV18 | CASSPPGPSYEQYF | TGTGCCAGCTCACCACCCGGGCCTTCCTACGAGCAGTACTTC
. | . | 13 | TRBJ1-4 | TRBV4-1 | CASSQEWRGKLFF | TGCGCCAGCAGCCAAGAGTGGAGGGGGAAGCTGTTTTTT
. | . | 13 | TRBJ2-4 | TRBV19 | CASSIEQLNIQYF | TGTGCCAGTAGTATAGAACAGTTAAACATTCAGTACTTC
TRBD1 | . | 14 | TRBJ1-1 | TRBV13 | CASSLGTGGTEAFF | TGTGCCAGCAGCTTAGGGACAGGGGGCACTGAAGCTTTCTTT
. | . | 12 | TRBJ2-5 | TRBV7-9 | CASSLFGETQYF | TGTGCCAGCAGCTTATTTGGTGAGACCCAGTACTTC
TRBD2 | . | 13 | TRBJ2-1 | TRBV12-3/TRBV12-4 | CASSFAGVNEQFF | TGTGCCAGCAGTTTCGCGGGGGTCAATGAGCAGTTCTTC
. | . | 17 | TRBJ2-5 | TRBV21-1 | CASSKEISSGPQETQYF | TGTGCCAGCAGCAAGGAGATTTCTAGCGGGCCTCAAGAGACCCAGTACTTC
TRBD1 | . | 15 | TRBJ2-7 | TRBV19 | CASTRTGTGLEEQYF | TGTGCCAGTACCAGAACGGGGACAGGCCTAGAGGAGCAGTACTTC
. | . | 14 | TRBJ2-4 | TRBV3-1/TRBV3-2 | CASSQAGLGNIQYF | TGTGCCAGCAGCCAAGCGGGGCTTGGGAACATTCAGTACTTC
. | . | 12 | TRBJ1-2 | TRBV30 | CAWSSRNYGYTF | TGTGCCTGGAGTAGTCGGAACTATGGCTACACCTTC
. | . | 18 | TRBJ2-1 | TRBV28 | CASSLSLRFLSSYNEQFF | TGTGCCAGCAGTTTATCGCTTCGGTTTTTAAGCTCCTACAATGAGCAGTTCTTC